This TCR beta chain was recovered during a study of T-cell reconstitution after alpha-beta-depleted transplantation in children. J was trimmed by 7 bases and V by 7 bases; bases with no gene match: 8. Germline V CDR1 and CDR2: SGHRS, YFSETQ. CDR3 length: 13 amino acids. As regards this clonotype: Its antigen is unidentified.

Study findings and constraints: About two months after transplant, alpha-beta T cells reportedly came from several hundred expanded graft clones.

A TCRbeta library incorporating unique molecular identifiers was prepared. One entry per CDR3 protein, called by TCRdb with MiXCR from the PCR reads. This table has under 850,000 distinct CDR3 sequences, 13% appearing once. This TCR derives from a girl aged 2 to 10 with congenital amegakaryocytic thrombocytopenia, due to receive a stem cell transplant. This chain connects TRBV5-1 to TRBJ2-1, with TRBD2 matching over 7 bases. This material consisted of PBMCs, taken before TCRalphabeta/CD19-depleted stem cell transplant. The CDR3 region is CASGRAEGNEQFF. The DNA of the CDR3 is TGCGCCAGCGGGAGGGCCGAGGGTAATGAGCAGTTCTTC.